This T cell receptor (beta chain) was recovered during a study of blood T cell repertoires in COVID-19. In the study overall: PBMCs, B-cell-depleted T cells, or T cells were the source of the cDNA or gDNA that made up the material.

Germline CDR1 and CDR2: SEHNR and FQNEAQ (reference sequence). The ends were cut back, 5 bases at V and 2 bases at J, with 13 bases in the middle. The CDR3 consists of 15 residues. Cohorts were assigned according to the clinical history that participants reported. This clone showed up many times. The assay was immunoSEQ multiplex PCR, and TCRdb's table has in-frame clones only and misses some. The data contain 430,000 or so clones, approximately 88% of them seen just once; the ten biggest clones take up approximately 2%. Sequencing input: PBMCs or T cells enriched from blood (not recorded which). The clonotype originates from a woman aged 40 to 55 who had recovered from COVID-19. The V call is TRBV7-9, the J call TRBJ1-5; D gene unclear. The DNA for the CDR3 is TGTGCCAGCAGCGGCACCGGAGCTGGCAATCAGCCCCAGCATTTT. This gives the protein CASSGTGAGNQPQHF.